This T cell receptor (beta chain) appears in the sequencing data of a study of B cell selection in AIRE deficiency. Study-wide results and limits: Of approximately 3,600 shared Treg TCRbeta sequences, roughly 31% were healthy-donor-only and 7% to 9.5% patient-only. Shared Treg sequences were biased toward short CDR3s with few non-templated nucleotide insertions.

The sorted conventional CD4 T cells were gated as CD4+CD127+. Unrelated healthy donors provided the controls. As to this clone: Its antigen remains unidentified.

Source study methods: Pooled conventional T cells gave approximately 100,000 patient and some 150,000 donor TCRbeta sequences. Assay used: immunoSEQ multiplex PCR; TCRdb lists only in-frame clones, some missing. V and J calls and clone size are as listed in that table; D and trimming were resolved from the DNA. The sample records approximately 24,000 clones, nearly 97% being singletons. What was sequenced was CD4+CD127+ conventional T cells sorted from PBMCs. This receptor was taken from a human donor in good health.

The CDR3 nucleotides are TGTGCCAGCAGCGAGGGACAGGCCTATCAGCCCCAGCATTTT. The encoded protein is CASSEGQAYQPQHF. The chain has TRBV5-8 and TRBJ1-5, with 8 positions matching TRBD1. CDR1 and CDR2 (germline): SGHTS, YDEGEE. This CDR3 spans 14 amino acids. Trimming removed 4 bases from V and 5 bases from J; junction bases left unmatched: 5.